This is a list of T cell receptor beta chains from one sample in a study of identical twins. TCRdb passed the 5' RACE reads through MiXCR, listing each CDR3 protein once. The table shows fewer than 900,000 distinct CDR3 sequences, with approximately 22% occurring only once. The sample was also linked to a second study, of T cells expressing NK-cell markers.

What was sequenced was PBMCs. These receptors originate from a woman in her late teens or twenties in good health. Both conserved end residues are part of each CDR3. Fields, in order: clone size, J gene, V gene, D gene, CDR3 DNA, CDR3 protein. D genes are given only for firm matches. Size tells how often a clone was seen (once, few, many) or the class of an expanded clone, and some rows leave it out.

>NA|TRBJ2-1|TRBV18|NA
TGTGCCAGCTCACCACCGGGACTCGGGATCTACAATGAGCAGTTCTTC
CASSPPGLGIYNEQFF
>once|TRBJ1-2|TRBV6-1|NA
TGTGCCAGTCGCGAGGCAGGGGCCCTCTATGGCTACACCTTC
CASREAGALYGYTF
>few|TRBJ2-2|TRBV7-2|NA
TGTGCCAGCAGCTTAGAATCACAGATCGGGGAGCTGTTTTTT
CASSLESQIGELFF
>NA|TRBJ1-5|TRBV19|NA
TGTGCCAGTACCAGGAAGTCGGGACAAGCCAATCAGCCCCAGCATTTT
CASTRKSGQANQPQHF
>few|TRBJ2-6|TRBV29-1|NA
TGCAGCGTGGGCCGGGACTCTGGGGCCAACGTCCTGACTTTC
CSVGRDSGANVLTF
>NA|TRBJ1-2|TRBV6-5|NA
TGTGCCAGCAGTTACTCGGAGGGGTATGGCTACACCTTC
CASSYSEGYGYTF
>few|TRBJ2-7|TRBV5-4|NA
TGTGCCAGCAGCTCCGCCGAAACGGTAGAGTACGAGCAGTACTTC
CASSSAETVEYEQYF
>NA|TRBJ2-4|TRBV20-1|TRBD1
TGCAGTGCTAGACCCATGGACAGGGGGAACAAAAACATTCAGTACTTC
CSARPMDRGNKNIQYF
>NA|TRBJ2-5|TRBV30|TRBD1
TGTGCCTGGGGACAGGGCCAAGAGACCCAGTACTTC
CAWGQGQETQYF
>few|TRBJ1-6|TRBV6-1|NA
TGTGCCAGCAGTGAAGTTCTGAATTCACCCCTCCACTTT
CASSEVLNSPLHF
>few|TRBJ1-5|TRBV7-2|NA
TGTGCCAGCAGCTTAGAGGGCCATTCGCTTCAGCCCCAGCATTTT
CASSLEGHSLQPQHF
>NA|TRBJ2-3|TRBV7-2|NA
TGTGCCAGCAGACACGACCGAAACCGTGATACGCAGTATTTT
CASRHDRNRDTQYF
>NA|TRBJ1-1|TRBV7-6|NA
TGTGCCAGCAGCTTAGCTTTGACAGCGACTTCTGAAGCTTTCTTT
CASSLALTATSEAFF
>NA|TRBJ2-3|TRBV7-8|TRBD2
TGTGCCAGCAGCTTACTTGTGCTAGCGGCAGATACGCAGTATTTT
CASSLLVLAADTQYF
>once|TRBJ2-5|TRBV5-1|NA
TGCGCCAGCAGCACCCAACAGGGATGGTGGTCGGAGACCCAGTACTTC
CASSTQQGWWSETQYF
>NA|TRBJ2-2|TRBV24-1|NA
TGTGCCTCCGGGGGAGGCGGTACCGGGGAGCTGTTTTTT
CASGGGGTGELFF
>NA|TRBJ2-3|TRBV7-2|NA
TGTGCCAGCGCACGTGCGGGGGCGGGGACAGATACGCAGTATTTT
CASARAGAGTDTQYF
>NA|TRBJ2-1|TRBV30|NA
TGTGCCTGGAGGTGGGGGACGGAGCAGTTCTTC
CAWRWGTEQFF
>NA|TRBJ2-3|TRBV7-3|NA
TGTGCCAGCAGCCGGACCCGGGACACGGATACGCAGTATTTT
CASSRTRDTDTQYF
>few|TRBJ2-5|TRBV20-1|NA
TGCAGTGCTAGAGAGGGGGTTCGATGGACCCAGTACTTC
CSAREGVRWTQYF
>few|TRBJ2-1|TRBV5-6|NA
TGTGCCTCCAGACCCGCCACCTACAATGAGCAGTTCTTC
CASRPATYNEQFF
>many|TRBJ1-1|TRBV12-3/TRBV12-4|NA
TGTGCCAGCAGTTTTAGTGGACGAAGATCTGAAGCTTTCTTT
CASSFSGRRSEAFF
>NA|TRBJ2-1|TRBV6-1|TRBD2
TGTGCCGTATCCGGGACTAGCGGGAGAAATGAGCAGTTCTTC
CAVSGTSGRNEQFF
>NA|TRBJ1-2|TRBV6-5|NA
TGTGCCAGCAGTTACGGGCAGGGAGGCGGCTACACCTTC
CASSYGQGGGYTF
>many|TRBJ1-6|TRBV12-3/TRBV12-4|TRBD1
TGTGCCAGCAGATTAGGGGGCTCGGATTCACCCCTCCACTTT
CASRLGGSDSPLHF
>few|TRBJ2-3|TRBV7-6|NA
TGTGCCAGCAGCCGTGTCTGGGACACAGATACGCAGTATTTT
CASSRVWDTDTQYF
>NA|TRBJ2-5|TRBV7-6|NA
TGTGCCAGCAGCTCCTACGGGACTCCGTACCAAGAGACCCAGTACTTC
CASSSYGTPYQETQYF
>NA|TRBJ2-6|TRBV28|TRBD1
TGTGCCAGCAGCGCGCTCCCAGGGGGCAGTGGGGCCAACGTCCTGACTTTC
CASSALPGGSGANVLTF
>few|TRBJ2-1|TRBV20-1|NA
TGCAGTGCTGCGCGGGGGCTGAGCTCCTACAATGAGCAGTTCTTC
CSAARGLSSYNEQFF
>few|TRBJ2-1|TRBV4-2|TRBD2
TGTGCCAGCAGCCATGCGAACGACGGGACTAGAAGCGATGAGCAGTTCTTC
CASSHANDGTRSDEQFF
>NA|TRBJ2-3|TRBV12-3/TRBV12-4|TRBD2
TGTGCCAGCACCCCAGCGGGAATGAATACGCAGTATTTT
CASTPAGMNTQYF
>few|TRBJ2-1|TRBV20-1|TRBD2
TGCAGTGCTAGGCCCGCGGAGGCGGGAGGGCTGCACAATGAGCAGTTCTTC
CSARPAEAGGLHNEQFF
>few|TRBJ2-1|TRBV7-9|NA
TGTGCCAGCAGCCACCCTGAGGGCCTAAGCTCCTACAATGAGCAGTTCTTC
CASSHPEGLSSYNEQFF
>many|TRBJ1-4|TRBV7-7|NA
TGTGCCAGCAGCCCGACAAGGGGGACTAATGAAAAACTGTTTTTT
CASSPTRGTNEKLFF
>NA|TRBJ2-7|TRBV5-1|NA
TGCGCCAGCAGCCTTCGGCTGATGAGGGGTGGCGAGCAGTACTTC
CASSLRLMRGGEQYF
>NA|TRBJ2-3|TRBV24-1|NA
TGTGCCACCAGTGATTCAACTAGGGCAGATACGCAGTATTTT
CATSDSTRADTQYF
>NA|TRBJ2-7|TRBV5-6|TRBD1
TGTGCCAGCAGCTTTGGACAGGGGACCGAGCAGTACTTC
CASSFGQGTEQYF
>NA|TRBJ2-7|TRBV5-6|TRBD1
TGTGCCAGCACCTTGGGGACAGGAGTCTACGAGCAGTACTTC
CASTLGTGVYEQYF
>many|TRBJ2-1|TRBV6-4|TRBD2
TGTGCCAGCAGTGCGGGCGGGGGGGCCCACAATGAGCAGTTCTTC
CASSAGGGAHNEQFF
>NA|TRBJ2-1|TRBV7-2|TRBD2
TGTGCCAGCAGCCAGACTAGCGCATCCTACAATGAGCAGTTCTTC
CASSQTSASYNEQFF
>many|TRBJ1-1|TRBV7-9|TRBD1
TGTGCCAGCAACACCCCCGGGACAGGGGAAAAAGCTTTCTTT
CASNTPGTGEKAFF
>NA|TRBJ2-1|TRBV6-1|NA
TGTGCCAGCATCCTTAAAACCTTTGGAGAGCAGTTCTTC
CASILKTFGEQFF
>NA|TRBJ2-1|TRBV25-1|NA
TGTGCCAGCAGTGAGGTAGCCTGGGATGAGCAGTTCTTC
CASSEVAWDEQFF
>NA|TRBJ2-7|TRBV5-5|NA
TGTGCCAGCACGTCACAGGGATACGAGCAGTACTTC
CASTSQGYEQYF
>many|TRBJ2-7|TRBV20-1|NA
TGCAGTGCTAGAACTCGCCAGTACGAGCAGTACTTC
CSARTRQYEQYF
>once|TRBJ2-1|TRBV5-5|TRBD2
TGTGCCAGCAGCGCCGCCCTAGCGGGAGTCTACAATGAGCAGTTCTTC
CASSAALAGVYNEQFF
>NA|TRBJ2-5|TRBV6-1|NA
TGTGCCAGCAGTGCCGTCGCCGAGGCTCGCGAGACCCAGTACTTC
CASSAVAEARETQYF
>many|TRBJ2-3|TRBV20-1|NA
TGCAGTGCTCTCCGGGACCCATTGACAGATACGCAGTATTTT
CSALRDPLTDTQYF
>many|TRBJ2-3|TRBV20-1|NA
TGCAGTGCTAGTTCAGGTGATACGCAGTATTTT
CSASSGDTQYF
>NA|TRBJ1-2|TRBV20-1|TRBD1
TGCAGTGCCCCGGGACAGAACACTTTGGAGGGCTACACCTTC
CSAPGQNTLEGYTF
>once|TRBJ2-3|TRBV4-3|NA
TGCGCCAGCAGCCAGGGGCCCGTTAGCACAGATACGCAGTATTTT
CASSQGPVSTDTQYF
>NA|TRBJ2-4|TRBV3-1|TRBD2
TGTGCCAGCAGCAAAAAGAACCGGGGGGTCAAAAACATTCAGTACTTC
CASSKKNRGVKNIQYF
>NA|TRBJ2-7|TRBV28|NA
TGTGCCAGCAGTTTACCCCAGGGGAGGTCCTACGAGCAGTACTTC
CASSLPQGRSYEQYF
>few|TRBJ2-7|TRBV5-6|NA
TGTGCCAGCAGCCTTAGTTGGGACGAGCAGTACTTC
CASSLSWDEQYF